This paragraph covers one TCR beta chain sequence. The antigen is not known. The CDR3 is 16 residues long. V was pared by 0 bases and J by 3 bases, with 9 bases of the junction left unmatched. Germline V CDR1 and CDR2: SGDLS, YYNGEE. The data are from a study of cytomegalovirus exposure and HLA in healthy donors. Findings and caveats of the study: When analyzed later, a missense DCLRE1C variant was found to be linked to TCR beta V- and J-gene trimming. 16,951 TCR beta sequences were associated with HLA alleles at 0.05 false discovery rate in a later analysis.

PCR primers comprised 60 Vbeta and 13 Jbeta primers. Some clones are missing from TCRdb's copy, which holds only in-frame ones; the method was immunoSEQ multiplex PCR. The sample has about 120,000 clones, approximately 80% seen once; the top ten hold 3.5% to 4.5%. The material sequenced was PBMCs. The clonotype originates from a man aged 25-45 years in good health and CMV-seropositive. V usage is TRBV9 and J usage is TRBJ2-7; 7 positions agree with TRBD1. CDR3 region: CASSVEGAYPLYEQYF. For the CDR3, the DNA is TGTGCCAGCAGCGTAGAGGGGGCCTACCCTCTCTACGAGCAGTACTTC.